This TCR beta chain was sequenced for a study of technical replicates of blood from several donors. Clones were sequenced by immunoSEQ multiplex PCR, and TCRdb holds only the in-frame ones, with some missing. The sample has tens of thousands of clones; roughly four fifths are singletons. The CDR3 has 13 residues. Looked up from germline, CDR1 is LNHNV and CDR2 is YYDKDF (reference sequence). This clone appeared once. The junction departs from germline at one end; a sequencing error may be responsible. Sequencing input: PBMCs. V usage is TRBV15 and J usage is TRBJ1-4; no firm D call. The origin of this receptor is a human donor in good health. Some clones in this sample may be carry-over from other donors' samples. The CDR3 region is CATSRTAPEDLLF. As DNA, the CDR3 is TGTGCCACCAGCAGAACCGCCCCGGAGGACCTCCTTTTT.